These T cell receptor beta chains were read from a single sample in a study of blood T cell repertoires in COVID-19. TCRdb's table, derived via immunoSEQ multiplex PCR, lists solely in-frame clones and lacks some. The sample includes approximately 300,000 clones, under 90% of them seen just once. Sequenced input: PBMCs or T cells enriched from blood (not recorded which). These receptors were obtained from a woman aged 18-35 years who had recovered from COVID-19. Both conserved end residues are part of each CDR3. Each record gives: D gene, V gene, clone size, J gene, CDR3 DNA, CDR3 protein. A D gene is named only where the DNA matches it firmly. Part of the rows lack a size; the others show once, few, many or a class for expanded clones.

TRBD1	TRBV10-1	NA	TRBJ2-7	TGCGCCAGCAGTGCTACTAAATCCGGGACAGGGCATTACGAGCAGTACTTC	CASSATKSGTGHYEQYF
NA	TRBV5-4	NA	TRBJ1-2	TGTGCCAGCAGCTCCAGGACAGACTCCTATGGCTACACCTTC	CASSSRTDSYGYTF
NA	TRBV12-3/TRBV12-4	NA	TRBJ2-2	TGTGCCAGCAGTTTATATTTCGGGGAGCTGTTTTTT	CASSLYFGELFF
NA	TRBV6-5	once	TRBJ1-1	TGTGCCAGCAGTTATTACGGGGGTACTGAAGCTTTCTTT	CASSYYGGTEAFF
TRBD1	TRBV6-2/TRBV6-3	NA	TRBJ2-7	TGTGCCAGCAGTTACGAAGGACAGGGCACCTACGAGCAGTACTTC	CASSYEGQGTYEQYF
NA	TRBV18	NA	TRBJ2-1	TGTGCCAGCTCCCAAACCATTCCGAGCTCCTACAATGAGCAGTTCTTC	CASSQTIPSSYNEQFF
TRBD1	TRBV9	NA	TRBJ1-2	TGTGCCAGCAGCGTATCAGGGGGTGGCTACACCTTC	CASSVSGGGYTF
NA	TRBV2	NA	TRBJ2-3	TGTGCCAGCAGTGAAGATAATACGCAGTATTTT	CASSEDNTQYF
TRBD1	TRBV11-2	NA	TRBJ2-2	TGTGCCAGCAGCCAGAGGGTAGACAGGGGGGGCACCGGGGAGCTGTTTTTT	CASSQRVDRGGTGELFF
TRBD2	TRBV19	NA	TRBJ2-3	TGTGCCAGTACCTCCGGGACTAGCGCCGATACGCAGTATTTT	CASTSGTSADTQYF
TRBD2	TRBV7-2	NA	TRBJ2-3	TGTGCCAGCAGCTATGGACTAGCCCCAATTAGCACAGATACGCAGTATTTT	CASSYGLAPISTDTQYF
NA	TRBV4-1	NA	TRBJ1-6	TGCGCCAGCAGCCAAGATGAGAGGGGGAATTCACCCCTCCACTTT	CASSQDERGNSPLHF
NA	TRBV27	NA	TRBJ1-2	TGTGCCAGCAGTACCCTTGGGGGGGGAGGCTATGGCTACACCTTC	CASSTLGGGGYGYTF
NA	TRBV9	NA	TRBJ1-1	TGTGCCAGCAGCGTATGGACAGACCCAGACACTGAAGCTTTCTTT	CASSVWTDPDTEAFF
TRBD1	TRBV5-4	NA	TRBJ2-2	TGTGCCAGCAGCCCCGCCGGGACAGGGAACACCGGGGAGCTGTTTTTT	CASSPAGTGNTGELFF
NA	TRBV4-1	NA	TRBJ1-5	TGCGCCAGCAGCCAAGATGATAGGAGAACCCGAATAATTCATCAGCCCCAGCATTTT	CASSQDDRRTRIIHQPQHF
NA	TRBV18	many	TRBJ1-4	TGTGCCACCTCCTGGGCCAATAATGAAAAACTGTTTTTT	CATSWANNEKLFF
NA	TRBV21-1	NA	TRBJ1-4	TGTGCCAGCAGCAAGGGCAGAGAAACTAATGAAAAACTGTTTTTT	CASSKGRETNEKLFF
NA	TRBV19	NA	TRBJ1-3	TGTGCCAGTAGTCGCATCTCGGGGGTCGGAAACACCATATATTTT	CASSRISGVGNTIYF
NA	TRBV7-2	NA	TRBJ1-1	TGTGCCAGCAGCTTAGTAGGCAGGGTTGACACTGAAGCTTTCTTT	CASSLVGRVDTEAFF
NA	TRBV30	NA	TRBJ1-4	TGTGCCTGGAGTCCGGGGGGGGGCGATGAAAAACTGTTTTTT	CAWSPGGGDEKLFF
NA	TRBV11-3	NA	TRBJ1-1	TGTGCCAGCAGCCTCCGGGTGAACACTGAAGCTTTCTTT	CASSLRVNTEAFF
NA	TRBV3-1/TRBV3-2	NA	TRBJ1-4	TGTGCCAGCAGCCAAGCACATAGCCATAATGAAAAACTGTTTTTT	CASSQAHSHNEKLFF
NA	TRBV2	NA	TRBJ1-1	TGTGCCAGCAGTGAACCACGTCGGGGTATGAACACTGAAGCTTTCTTT	CASSEPRRGMNTEAFF
TRBD2	TRBV5-1	NA	TRBJ2-5	TGCGCCAGCAGAATCCGACTAGCGGAAGAGACCCAGTACTTC	CASRIRLAEETQYF
TRBD1	TRBV30	once	TRBJ2-7	TGTGCCTGGAACCCAGGGACAGGGAACCCCTACGAGCAGTACTTC	CAWNPGTGNPYEQYF
TRBD1	TRBV5-1	NA	TRBJ2-2	TGCGCCAGCGCAGGGGGCAGCGACACCGGGGAGCTGTTTTTT	CASAGGSDTGELFF
NA	TRBV6-6	NA	TRBJ2-7	TGTGCCAGCACACCACGAGGTTTCCACGAGCAGTACTTC	CASTPRGFHEQYF
TRBD1	TRBV6-5	few	TRBJ1-2	TGTGCCAGCAGTTACTCCTACAGGGGAGACGACTATGGCTACACCTTC	CASSYSYRGDDYGYTF
NA	TRBV7-3	few	TRBJ1-1	TGTGCCAGCAGCTTAAATGACAGAAGCTTT	CASSLNDRSF
TRBD2	TRBV7-9	NA	TRBJ2-1	TGTGCCAGCAGCTTAACGAAAGGCGGGGGGGCCGTCATGGATAATGAGCAGTTCTTC	CASSLTKGGGAVMDNEQFF
TRBD1	TRBV5-1	many	TRBJ2-7	TGCGCCAGCAGCTTACCCGGACAGGGGGCCTCCTACGAGCAGTACTTC	CASSLPGQGASYEQYF
NA	TRBV4-2	many	TRBJ1-2	TGTGCCAGCAGCCAAGATTATCACGAGTATGGCTACACCTTC	CASSQDYHEYGYTF
NA	TRBV4-1	NA	TRBJ1-1	TGCGCCAGCAGCCAAGAGGGTTGGGGGAGGATCACTGAAGCTTTCTTT	CASSQEGWGRITEAFF
NA	TRBV9	NA	TRBJ2-1	TGTGCCAGCAGCGAGTCCAGCTCCTACAATGAGCAGTTCTTC	CASSESSSYNEQFF
NA	TRBV10-1	few	TRBJ1-2	TGCGCCAGCAGTGAGTCAGGGGCGGCCTACACCTTC	CASSESGAAYTF
NA	TRBV18	NA	TRBJ1-2	TGTGCCAGCTCACCGCGTGCAGGGCCCGATGGGGGCTACACCTTC	CASSPRAGPDGGYTF
TRBD1	TRBV19	NA	TRBJ1-6	TGTGCCAGTAGTATAGGTGGACAGGGGATATGGAATTCACCCCTCCACTTT	CASSIGGQGIWNSPLHF
TRBD2	TRBV4-1	NA	TRBJ2-7	TGCGCCAGCAGCCCCTCCCCTAGCGGGAGAGACGAGCAGTACTTC	CASSPSPSGRDEQYF
TRBD1	TRBV28	NA	TRBJ1-2	TGTGCCAGCAGCCGCCCGGGACAGGGGGCAAATGGCTACACCTTC	CASSRPGQGANGYTF
NA	TRBV7-2	NA	TRBJ1-2	TGTGCCAGCAGCTTAGCGGCCAGGACTAACTATGGCTACACCTTC	CASSLAARTNYGYTF
TRBD1	TRBV5-4	few	TRBJ2-7	TGTGCCAGCAGCTATGGACAGGGCACCTACGAGCAGTACTTC	CASSYGQGTYEQYF
TRBD2	TRBV19	NA	TRBJ2-1	TGTGCCAGTAGTAGGGGACTAGCGGGAGTTTTCGGGTACAATGAGCAGTTCTTC	CASSRGLAGVFGYNEQFF
NA	TRBV30	few	TRBJ2-1	TGTGCCTGGAATACGGGGGACTCCTACAATGAGCAGTTCTTC	CAWNTGDSYNEQFF
TRBD2	TRBV2	NA	TRBJ2-7	TGTGCAGGGGAGGGTCGAGGCGAGCAGTACTTC	CAGEGRGEQYF
NA	TRBV11-2	NA	TRBJ1-3	TGTGCCAGCAGCTTAGTTCGACAGGCTGGAAACACCATATATTTT	CASSLVRQAGNTIYF